What follows are 17 T cell receptor beta chains derived from one specimen sequenced in a study of spatial heterogeneity in lung cancer. Time point indicated: sample taken at primary tumor resection. TCRdb analysed the 5' RACE reads with MiXCR anew, one entry per CDR3 protein. In the table there are roughly 8,500 distinct CDR3 sequences, 15% to 17% of which are singletons. The sample was normal lung tissue next to the tumor, taken at surgery. The receptors stem from a male donor with early-stage non-small cell lung cancer.

The rearrangement links TRBV20-1 to TRBJ2-2, with D perhaps matching TRBD1 or TRBD2 (5 bases each). CDR1 and CDR2 (germline): DFQATT, SNEGSKA (reference sequence). This CDR3 comprises 15 residues. The germline V and J ends were trimmed by 6 bases and 2 bases, with 16 bases remaining between them. As DNA, the CDR3 is TGCAGTGCCAAGGGACCCAATTACAACACCGGGGAGCTGTTTTTT. Amino acids: CSAKGPNYNTGELFF.

There are many counts of this clonotype. The J gene is TRBJ2-1, the V gene TRBV5-4, with 12 bases lining up with TRBD2. V was pared by 4 bases and J by 0 bases, with 5 bases of the junction left unmatched. In germline, CDR1 is SGHNT, CDR2 YYREEE (reference sequence). The CDR3 runs 17 residues. CDR3 amino acids: CASSQLAGGTSYNEQFF. The CDR3 coding sequence is TGTGCCAGCAGCCAACTAGCGGGAGGTACCTCCTACAATGAGCAGTTCTTC.

This clonotype was seen at least ten times. This chain joins TRBV2 and TRBJ1-1, with TRBD1 matching over 7 bases. Germline V gene data show CDR1 as SNHLY and CDR2 as FYNNEI. This CDR3 has 13 residues. With 7 bases clipped from V and 5 bases from J, the junction kept 7 bases outside the gene matches. This CDR3 is CASTLTGMTEAFF. CDR3 in DNA: TGTGCCAGCACCCTGACAGGGATGACTGAAGCTTTCTTT.

A few counts support this clonotype. The genes are TRBV5-1 and TRBJ1-3, with a tentative D call TRBD1 (5 bases). This CDR3 has 15 residues. Trimming took 7 bases from V and 0 from J, leaving 14 bases between them. Per the germline V gene, CDR1 is SGHRS and CDR2 is YFSETQ. The CDR3, as DNA: TGCGCCAGCGGGACGGACGCGAACTCTGGAAACACCATATATTTT. Protein: CASGTDANSGNTIYF.

There are many counts of this clonotype. The chain has TRBV5-1 and TRBJ2-7; 7 bases map to TRBD1. The CDR3 length is 15 residues. V was pared by 2 bases and J by 4 bases, with 9 bases of the junction left unmatched. Germline V gene sequence: CDR1 SGHRS, CDR2 YFSETQ. The CDR3 nucleotides read TGCGCCAGCAGCTTAATCAAAGGGACAGTGTACGAGCAGTACTTC. Translating it yields CASSLIKGTVYEQYF.

The chain combines TRBV7-3 with TRBJ1-6; 8 nucleotides agree with TRBD1. Germline V lookup: CDR1 SGHTA, CDR2 FQGTGA. The CDR3 has 14 residues. With V trimmed by 4 bases and J by 6 bases, 2 bases remained unmatched. CDR3 amino acids: CASSSGQGNSPLHF. The CDR3 bases are TGTGCCAGCAGCTCCGGACAGGGTAATTCACCCCTCCACTTT.

The table lists this clonotype with a few counts. Here the CDR3 DNA reads TGTGCCAGCAGTTCCGGACAGAATTACGAGCAGTTCTTC. Its translation is CASSSGQNYEQFF. The gene calls are TRBV28 and TRBJ2-1, with D maybe TRBD1 (6 bases). Germline V gives CDR1 MDHEN, CDR2 SYDVKM. Trimming removed 4 bases at V and 10 bases at J, with 14 bases between. The CDR3 length is 13 residues.

By its share, this clonotype is medium-sized. J is TRBJ1-1 and V is TRBV30; no definite D call. V lost 8 bases to trimming and J lost 1 base, with 14 bases between them. Germline CDR1 GTSNPN, CDR2 SVGIG (reference sequence). The CDR3 runs to 13 residues. This chain's CDR3 is CAREGERNTEAFF. Written as DNA, the CDR3 is TGTGCCAGAGAGGGTGAGAGGAACACTGAAGCTTTCTTT.

This clonotype was counted ten times or more. J is TRBJ2-2 and V is TRBV4-2; tentatively, D is TRBD2 (6 bases). The CDR3 is made up of 17 amino acids. Trimming left V 4 bases short and J 5 bases short, with 20 bases between. Germline V lookup: CDR1 LGHNA, CDR2 YNFKEQ. CDR3 sequence: CASSPGREAVVTGELFF. The CDR3 DNA sequence: TGTGCCAGCAGCCCCGGCAGGGAGGCCGTTGTGACCGGGGAGCTGTTTTTT.

The chain joins TRBV29-1 to TRBJ2-5; D is ambiguous. From germline, CDR1 is SQVTM and CDR2 ANQGSEA. The CDR3 runs to 12 residues. V was clipped by 0 bases and J by 5 bases, with 7 bases between them. This chain's CDR3 is CSVEEGYETQYF. DNA of the CDR3: TGCAGCGTTGAAGAGGGTTATGAGACCCAGTACTTC.

The chain joins TRBV12-3 or TRBV12-4 to TRBJ1-1; 7 bases are a match to TRBD1. The CDR3 is 20 residues long. Losses at the gene ends were 3 bases for V and 0 bases for J; bases not matched to a gene: 19. The DNA of the CDR3 is TGTGCCAGCAGTTTGGGGGGTCCGACAGGGAGGGGCAGCATGAACACTGAAGCTTTCTTT. This translates into CASSLGGPTGRGSMNTEAFF.

This clonotype was detected only a few times. The chain uses TRBV11-2 and TRBJ2-5; TRBD2 agrees at 14 bases. J gave up 6 bases and V 6 bases, and 9 bases lay outside the gene matches. Looked up from germline, CDR1 is SGHAT and CDR2 is FQNNGV. The CDR3 is 16 residues long. The CDR3 spells CASRGTSGGTVKTQYF. The CDR3 DNA is TGTGCCAGCAGGGGGACTAGCGGGGGCACGGTTAAGACCCAGTACTTC. The full variable domain, rest sourced from reference TRBV11-2 and TRBJ2-5, is EAGVAQSPRYKIIEKRQSVAFWCNPISGHATLYWYQQILGQGPKLLIQFQNNGVVDDSQLPKDRFSAERLKGVDSTLKIQPAKLEDSAVYLCASRGTSGGTVKTQYFGPGTRLLVL.

With regard to this clonotype: This clone may be a read error of a much larger clone one base away. The chain joins TRBV7-2 to TRBJ1-1, with D possibly being TRBD1 (6 bases). Germline values: CDR1 SGHTA, CDR2 FQGNSA. This CDR3 region has 13 residues. CDR3 loop: CVSRGSVNTEAFF. DNA for the CDR3: TGTGTCAGCAGGGGCAGCGTGAACACTGAAGCTTTCTTT.

In its sample, this clonotype was seen many times. The genes are TRBV24-1 and TRBJ2-3; D unresolved. Germline V lookup: CDR1 KGHDR, CDR2 SFDVKD. This CDR3 has 13 amino acids. V lost 9 bases, J lost 8 bases, and 17 bases lay in between. The CDR3 region is CATGVPGLATQYF. DNA of the CDR3: TGTGCCACCGGAGTCCCGGGTCTCGCTACGCAGTATTTT.

This clonotype has a count of ten or more. As DNA, the CDR3 is TGTGCCAGCAGCTTGGCCGGGACAGGGGGCGCTGGCTACACCTTC. Protein: CASSLAGTGGAGYTF. The V and J genes are TRBV5-6 and TRBJ1-2; 12 bases fit TRBD1. This CDR3 spans 15 amino acids. From germline, CDR1 is SGHDT and CDR2 YYEEEE. V lost 0 bases to trimming and J lost 7 bases; unmatched junction nucleotides: 4.

This clonotype showed up just a few times. The gene calls are TRBV11-2 and TRBJ2-5; D not resolved. The CDR3 loop spans 13 amino acids. Germline CDR1 SGHAT, CDR2 FQNNGV. The germline V and J ends were trimmed by 5 bases and 3 bases, with 10 bases remaining between them. CDR3 nucleotide sequence: TGTGCCAGCAGCCCCAGCCCCGAAGAGACCCAGTACTTC. Translation gives CASSPSPEETQYF.

In nucleotides, the CDR3 is TGCAGTGCTATCGGACAGGGGGCAGGCTACGAGCAGTACTTC. This encodes CSAIGQGAGYEQYF. This chain connects TRBV20-1 to TRBJ2-7; 11 bases agree with TRBD1. CDR1 and CDR2 (germline): DFQATT, SNEGSKA (reference sequence). This CDR3 spans 14 amino acids. Trimming at V came to 4 bases and at J to 3 bases, leaving 5 bases not matched to a gene.